A single sample gave rise to the 30 T cell receptor beta chains below, sequenced in a study of T cells after yellow fever vaccination. In TCRdb, the 5' RACE reads were re-called with MiXCR into one record per CDR3 protein. The sample has roughly 340,000 distinct CDR3 sequences, 8% to 10% seen once; the top ten hold 18%. The sequences come from PBMCs, collected on the day of the first yellow fever vaccination. All receptors come from a man in his late teens or twenties who received the YFV17D yellow fever vaccine.

This clonotype was detected ten times or more. The chain employs TRBV5-1 and TRBJ2-3; D is perhaps TRBD2 (6 bases). The ends were cut back, 1 base at V and 4 bases at J, with 10 bases in the middle. Germline V CDR1 and CDR2: SGHRS, YFSETQ. The CDR3 sequence is 14 residues long. The chain's CDR3 is CASSLRTGADTQYF. The CDR3 DNA reads TGCGCCAGCAGCTTGCGTACGGGGGCAGATACGCAGTATTTT.

This clonotype came up many times. The chain carries TRBV5-1 and TRBJ2-3; 11 bases fit TRBD1. Germline-derived CDR1 and CDR2 are SGHRS and YFSETQ. The J segment lost 4 bases and the V segment lost 0 bases, leaving 7 bases of the junction unmatched. The CDR3 sequence is 17 residues long. The CDR3 DNA is TGCGCCAGCAGCTTGGTTCCGATGGGACAGGGGGCAGATACGCAGTATTTT. Protein: CASSLVPMGQGADTQYF.

This clonotype has only a few counts. The V gene is TRBV4-1, the J gene TRBJ2-1, with 11 bases that match TRBD1. From germline, CDR1 is MGHRA and CDR2 YSYEKL. This CDR3 spans 14 amino acids. V trimming: 6 bases; J trimming: 7 bases; junction bases outside the gene matches: 5. The CDR3 reads CASRRTGGSNEQFF. The CDR3 DNA is TGCGCCAGCAGACGGACAGGGGGCTCGAATGAGCAGTTCTTC.

This clonotype showed up many times. The J gene is TRBJ2-5, the V gene TRBV10-3; a weak D match, TRBD2 (6 bases). The germline V and J ends were trimmed by 3 bases and 5 bases, with 16 bases remaining between them. The CDR3 is 15 residues long. Per the germline V gene, CDR1 is ENHRY and CDR2 is SYGVKD. The CDR3 loop is CAISDPSGGLETQYF. CDR3 DNA: TGTGCCATCAGTGACCCCTCCGGAGGGTTGGAGACCCAGTACTTC.

The chain carries TRBV7-9 and TRBJ1-2, with 8 bases fitting TRBD1. The CDR3 covers 14 residues. The V segment lost 1 base and the J segment 4 bases; nucleotides outside the gene matches: 2. Germline CDR1 SEHNR, CDR2 FQNEAQ (reference sequence). The CDR3 bases are TGTGCCAGCAGCTTAGATACAGGGGGCTATGGCTACACCTTC. The encoded protein is CASSLDTGGYGYTF.

This clonotype was recorded a few times. The chain couples TRBV20-1 to TRBJ1-6; no clear D gene. Germline loops: CDR1 DFQATT, CDR2 SNEGSKA (reference sequence). The CDR3 runs 13 residues. V was trimmed by 5 bases and J by 6 bases, leaving 11 bases between them. As DNA, the CDR3 is TGCAGTGCTTCGGACGGACGTAATTCACCCCTCCACTTT. Translated: CSASDGRNSPLHF.

This chain uses TRBV7-9 with TRBJ2-2; D is perhaps TRBD2 (7 bases). Germline lookup yields CDR1 SEHNR and CDR2 FQNEAQ (reference sequence). The CDR3 has 17 amino acids. Between the trimmed V and J ends, which lost 5 bases and 4 bases, there was a span of 20 bases. CDR3 in DNA: TGTGCCAGCAGCCCCCCCGGACGGGGGGCGCGCACCGGGGAGCTGTTTTTT. Encoded protein: CASSPPGRGARTGELFF.

The chain is built from TRBV19 and TRBJ1-1, with D possibly TRBD1 on 6 matching bases. In germline, CDR1 is LNHDA, CDR2 SQIVND (reference sequence). Trimming removed 3 bases at V and 5 bases at J, with 19 bases between. This CDR3 contains 16 residues. The CDR3 is CASSILPGTRKTEAFF. The CDR3 region has the DNA TGTGCCAGTAGTATTTTGCCCGGGACAAGGAAAACTGAAGCTTTCTTT.

This clonotype was seen a few times. This rearrangement joins TRBV20-1 to TRBJ2-7; D is undetermined. This CDR3 is built from 11 residues. The germline gives CDR1 DFQATT, CDR2 SNEGSKA (reference sequence). V was trimmed by 3 bases and J by 4 bases, leaving 7 bases between them. CDR3 bases: TGCAGTGCTAGTTCGAGATACGAGCAGTACTTC. As protein: CSASSRYEQYF.

The table lists this clonotype with a few counts. The chain is built from TRBV29-1 and TRBJ2-4; D is perhaps TRBD1 (6 bases). This CDR3 region has 12 residues. The V end was cut by 7 bases, the J end by 6 bases, with 13 bases between. Germline V gene lookup returns CDR1 SQVTM and CDR2 ANQGSEA. The DNA of the CDR3 is TGCAGCGCTGGGGCAGGGGTAAACATTCAGTACTTC. Protein product: CSAGAGVNIQYF.

The table lists this clonotype with a few counts. V and J are TRBV11-1 and TRBJ2-7; weak D call: TRBD2 (6 bases). The CDR3 is made up of 15 amino acids. CDR1 and CDR2 from the germline V gene are SGHAT and FQDESV (reference sequence). Trimming cost V 1 base and J 4 bases, with 14 bases left between them. The CDR3 DNA sequence: TGTGCCAGCAGCTTAGGTCCGGGGGATCAATACGAGCAGTACTTC. Translated: CASSLGPGDQYEQYF.

This clonotype was seen a handful of times. CDR3 in amino acids: CASSLVGTAPLHF. CDR3 in DNA: TGCGCCAGCAGCTTGGTAGGAACGGCACCCCTCCACTTT. The J gene is TRBJ1-6, the V gene TRBV5-1; D is unclear. CDR1 and CDR2 from the germline V gene are SGHRS and YFSETQ. The CDR3 is 13 amino acids. Trimming took off 0 bases at V and 11 bases at J, with 9 bases between the two ends.

The chain carries TRBV5-1 and TRBJ2-3; 8 bases are shared with TRBD2. Germline CDR1 is SGHRS and CDR2 is YFSETQ. The CDR3 is 14 residues long. With 3 bases clipped from V and 5 bases from J, the junction kept 5 bases outside the gene matches. CDR3 residues: CASSWGLVKDTQYF. The CDR3 DNA sequence: TGCGCCAGCAGCTGGGGACTAGTAAAAGATACGCAGTATTTT.

This clonotype occurred a few times. The CDR3 here is CASSKVAGGCTDTQYF. CDR3 coding DNA: TGTGCCAGCAGTAAAGTAGCGGGGGGGTGCACAGATACGCAGTATTTT. J is TRBJ2-3 and V is TRBV12-3 or TRBV12-4; 11 positions match TRBD2. J gave up 1 base and V 5 bases, and 5 bases lay outside the gene matches. CDR3 size: 16 residues.

This clonotype was detected many times. The J gene is TRBJ2-5, the V gene TRBV7-8, with D uncertain. The germline V gene encodes CDR1 SGHVS and CDR2 FQNEAQ. CDR3 length: 13 residues. Trimming removed 5 bases at V and 2 bases at J, with 9 bases between. CDR3 DNA: TGTGCCAGCAGCCCGAGGATTCAAGAGACCCAGTACTTC. Amino acid sequence: CASSPRIQETQYF.

The V and J genes are TRBV7-2 and TRBJ2-7; D uncertain. V dropped 2 bases and J dropped 6 bases, with 14 bases sitting between them. The CDR3 is 14 amino acids. Looked up from germline, CDR1 is SGHTA and CDR2 is FQGNSA. This CDR3 is CASSLNSGPREQYF. Written as DNA, the CDR3 is TGTGCCAGCAGCTTAAATTCGGGTCCGCGCGAGCAGTACTTC.

This clonotype was seen a handful of times. This CDR3 reads CASSDPGEGEQYV. The CDR3, as DNA: TGTGCCAGCAGTGATCCAGGGGAGGGCGAGCAGTACGTC. The J gene is TRBJ2-7, the V gene TRBV2, with D perhaps matching TRBD2 (7 bases). Germline V gene data show CDR1 as SNHLY and CDR2 as FYNNEI. V was clipped by 3 bases and J by 6 bases, with 12 bases between them. The CDR3 consists of 13 residues.

The J gene is TRBJ2-7, the V gene TRBV7-8, with TRBD2 as a possible D gene (6 bases). V lost 7 bases, J lost 3 bases, and 10 bases lay in between. The CDR3 runs 12 residues. Germline V gives CDR1 SGHVS, CDR2 FQNEAQ. CDR3 loop: CASTLGGYEQYF. The CDR3 nucleotides read TGTGCCAGCACCCTGGGGGGCTACGAGCAGTACTTC. Supplemented by reference TRBV7-8 and TRBJ2-7, the full variable domain reads GAGVSQSPRYKVAKRGQDVALRCDPISGHVSLFWYQQALGQGPEFLTYFQNEAQLDKSGLPSDRFFAERPEGSVSTLKIQRTQQEDSAVYLCASTLGGYEQYFGPGTRLTVT.

This chain joins TRBV6-1 and TRBJ2-3; 7 bases fit TRBD1. The CDR3 consists of 16 residues. Germline CDR1 and CDR2: MNHNS and SASEGT. Germline trimming cut 6 bases from V and 2 bases from J; bases unmatched to any gene: 11. DNA for the CDR3: TGTGCCAGCAGCTCGGGGTGGGACAGCTTCACAGATACGCAGTATTTT. Protein product: CASSSGWDSFTDTQYF.

The chain couples TRBV5-1 to TRBJ2-7; 15 bases map to TRBD2. The CDR3 contains 16 residues. The V segment lost 3 bases and the J segment 3 bases; nucleotides outside the gene matches: 4. Germline CDR1 SGHRS, CDR2 YFSETQ. The CDR3 bases are TGCGCCAGCAGCTATGAGGGACTAGCGGGGGGCTACGAGCAGTACTTC. This translates into CASSYEGLAGGYEQYF.

This clonotype has a handful of counts. The V gene is TRBV12-3 or TRBV12-4, the J gene TRBJ2-5, with D perhaps TRBD2 (6 bases). The CDR3 length is 14 residues. V lost 7 bases to trimming and J lost 4 bases, with 16 bases between them. CDR3: CASKLGEVVETQYF. Written as DNA, the CDR3 is TGTGCCAGCAAACTAGGGGAGGTTGTAGAGACCCAGTACTTC.

This clonotype was counted at least ten times. This chain connects TRBV29-1 to TRBJ1-1; no definite D call. The CDR3 is 14 residues long. Deletions cut 5 bases from V and 1 base from J, with 14 bases between. Germline CDR1 SQVTM, CDR2 ANQGSEA. In DNA form, the CDR3 reads TGCAGCGTTTGGAGCGGGCCCCGGAACACTGAAGCTTTCTTT. Amino acids: CSVWSGPRNTEAFF. The full variable domain, with the rest looked up from reference TRBV29-1 and TRBJ1-1, is SAVISQKPSRDICQRGTSLTIQCQVDSQVTMMFWYRQQPGQSLTLIATANQGSEATYESGFVIDKFPISRPNLTFSTLTVSNMSPEDSSIYLCSVWSGPRNTEAFFGQGTRLTVV.

This clonotype was observed a few times. The chain has TRBV24-1 and TRBJ1-5, with D unclear. CDR1 KGHDR and CDR2 SFDVKD come from the germline V gene. This CDR3 is built from 12 residues. V was clipped by 5 bases and J by 7 bases, with 8 bases between them. This chain's CDR3 is CATSAPGQPQHF. CDR3 coding DNA: TGTGCCACCAGTGCCCCGGGCCAGCCCCAGCATTTT.

The chain joins TRBV18 to TRBJ2-7; TRBD1 aligns across 9 bases. The CDR3 is 15 amino acids. Germline CDR1 is KGHSH and CDR2 is LQKENI. Trimming took 4 bases from V and 3 from J; bases not matched to a gene: 7. This chain's CDR3 is CASSLPGQGFYEQYF. The CDR3, as DNA: TGTGCCAGCTCACTTCCGGGACAGGGCTTCTACGAGCAGTACTTC.

The chain combines TRBV29-1 with TRBJ1-2; D call uncertain. The CDR3 has 17 amino acids. Germline V gene lookup returns CDR1 SQVTM and CDR2 ANQGSEA. The ends were cut back, 5 bases at V and 5 bases at J, with 27 bases in the middle. The CDR3 sequence is CSVSPAGSTHTRYGYTF. The CDR3 DNA follows: TGCAGCGTTTCCCCGGCCGGGAGCACCCATACCCGTTATGGCTACACCTTC.

This clonotype has more than one count but fewer than ten. The chain couples TRBV6-5 to TRBJ2-7; TRBD1 agrees at 8 bases. CDR1 and CDR2 (germline): MNHEY, SVGAGI. V lost 4 bases to trimming and J lost 5 bases; unmatched junction nucleotides: 7. The CDR3 has 14 amino acids. The CDR3 DNA follows: TGTGCCAGCAGTTTCCGCCAGGGGGCCGACGAGCAGTACGTC. Protein: CASSFRQGADEQYV.

This clonotype was seen only a few times. This chain links TRBV9 with TRBJ2-1, with TRBD2 matching 11 bases. CDR1 and CDR2 from the germline V gene are SGDLS and YYNGEE. This CDR3 region has 18 residues. The V and J ends lost 0 bases and 9 bases, in that order; junction bases with no gene match: 14. CDR3 nucleotide sequence: TGTGCCAGCAGCGTAGGGCTAGCGGGGGGATCCTATGAGCGTGAGCAGTTCTTC. This gives the protein CASSVGLAGGSYEREQFF.

This clonotype showed up just a few times. V and J are TRBV5-4 and TRBJ2-1; 9 nucleotides match TRBD1. Germline-derived CDR1 and CDR2 are SGHNT and YYREEE (reference sequence). V shed 2 bases and J 7 bases; nucleotides not matched to a gene: 1. The CDR3 covers 13 residues. CDR3 bases: TGTGCCAGCAGCTTTGACAGGGGGAATGAGCAGTTCTTC. Amino acids: CASSFDRGNEQFF.

This clonotype was observed a few times. The gene calls are TRBV5-1 and TRBJ1-1; D call uncertain. The germline gives CDR1 SGHRS, CDR2 YFSETQ. CDR3 length: 14 residues. Between the trimmed V and J ends, which lost 4 bases and 0 bases, there was a span of 10 bases. The CDR3 loop is CASSAGPMNTEAFF. DNA for the CDR3: TGCGCCAGCAGCGCCGGACCTATGAACACTGAAGCTTTCTTT. The variable domain in full, with the rest retrieved from reference TRBV5-1 and TRBJ1-1, is KAGVTQTPRYLIKTRGQQVTLSCSPISGHRSVSWYQQTPGQGLQFLFEYFSETQRNKGNFPGRFSGRQFSNSRSEMNVSTLELGDSALYLCASSAGPMNTEAFFGQGTRLTVV.

This clonotype was seen only a few times. The gene calls are TRBV6-1 and TRBJ1-5; 7 nucleotides match TRBD1. CDR3 length equals 14 residues. Trimming took 6 bases from V and 7 from J; bases not matched to a gene: 9. Per the germline V gene, CDR1 is MNHNS and CDR2 is SASEGT. The CDR3 nucleotides read TGTGCCAGCAGCTCGACAGGGAACGAACAGCCCCAGCATTTT. It is translated as CASSSTGNEQPQHF.